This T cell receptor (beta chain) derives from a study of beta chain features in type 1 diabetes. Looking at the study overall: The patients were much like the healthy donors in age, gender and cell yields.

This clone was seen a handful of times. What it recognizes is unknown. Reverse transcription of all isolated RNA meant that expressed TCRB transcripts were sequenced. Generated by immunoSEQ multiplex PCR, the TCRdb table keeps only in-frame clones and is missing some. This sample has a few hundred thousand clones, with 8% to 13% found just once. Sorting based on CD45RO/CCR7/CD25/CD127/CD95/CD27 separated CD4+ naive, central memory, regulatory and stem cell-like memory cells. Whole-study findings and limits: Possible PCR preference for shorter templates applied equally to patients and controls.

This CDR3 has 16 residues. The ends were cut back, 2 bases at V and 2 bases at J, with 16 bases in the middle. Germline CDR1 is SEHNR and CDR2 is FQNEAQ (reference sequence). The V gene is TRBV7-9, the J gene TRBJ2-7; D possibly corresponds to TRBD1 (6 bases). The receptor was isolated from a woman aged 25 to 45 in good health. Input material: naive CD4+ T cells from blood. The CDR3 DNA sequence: TGTGCCAGCAGCTTATCCATGACACCAGGGGCCTACGAGCAGTACTTC. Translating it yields CASSLSMTPGAYEQYF. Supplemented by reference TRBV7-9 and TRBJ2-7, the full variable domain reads DTGVSQNPRHKITKRGQNVTFRCDPISEHNRLYWYRQTLGQGPEFLTYFQNEAQLEKSRLLSDRFSAERPKGSFSTLEIQRTEQGDSAMYLCASSLSMTPGAYEQYFGPGTRLTVT.